Listed here are 23 T cell receptor beta chains from one sample, sequenced in a study of T cell repertoires in cytomegalovirus infection. One entry per CDR3 protein, called by TCRdb with MiXCR from the reads. This table holds 290,000 or so distinct CDR3 sequences, about 25% found once. Input material: PBMCs. Receptors originate from a human donor in good health (CMV status not recorded). Some clones in this sample may be carry-over from other donors' samples.

This clonotype was picked up many times. The chain recombines TRBV7-2 with TRBJ2-2, with a weak D call TRBD2 (6 bases). Germline V CDR1 and CDR2: SGHTA, FQGNSA. Trimming cost V 5 bases and J 6 bases, with 10 bases left between them. The CDR3 has 13 amino acids. The CDR3, as DNA: TGTGCCAGCAGCGGGAGGACGGCCGGGGAGCTGTTTTTT. It translates to CASSGRTAGELFF.

In this sample, this clonotype turned up a few times. The chain links TRBV10-2 to TRBJ1-2; unclear D gene. The CDR3 sequence is 14 residues long. Germline V gene data show CDR1 as WSHSY and CDR2 as SAAADI. Trimming took off 4 bases at V and 4 bases at J, with 13 bases between the two ends. The chain's CDR3 is CASSVETDVYGYTF. The CDR3 DNA follows: TGCGCCAGCAGTGTGGAGACGGACGTCTATGGCTACACCTTC.

This clonotype was seen repeatedly, ten times or more. The V gene is TRBV7-8, the J gene TRBJ2-7; TRBD2 agrees at 11 bases. With 4 bases clipped from V and 3 bases from J, the junction kept 2 bases outside the gene matches. CDR1 is SGHVS and CDR2 is FQNEAQ in the germline V gene. This CDR3 comprises 14 residues. The CDR3 DNA follows: TGTGCCAGCAGCTCTCTAGCGGGGGGCTACGAGCAGTACTTC. This translates into CASSSLAGGYEQYF.

This chain connects TRBV28 to TRBJ2-2; D gene uncertain. Deletions cut 5 bases from V and 5 bases from J, with 6 bases between. The CDR3 covers 12 residues. In germline, CDR1 is MDHEN, CDR2 SYDVKM. Here the CDR3 DNA reads TGTGCCAGCAGTCAGACAACCGGGGAGCTGTTTTTT. Translated, it gives CASSQTTGELFF.

The rearrangement uses TRBV5-1 and TRBJ2-2; D assignment may be TRBD1 or TRBD2 (5 bases each). The CDR3 contains 15 residues. Trimming removed 4 bases from V and 0 bases from J, with 10 bases in between. Looked up from germline, CDR1 is SGHRS and CDR2 is YFSETQ. The CDR3 bases are TGCGCCAGCAGCCGGGACCGCCCGAACACCGGGGAGCTGTTTTTT. Amino acids: CASSRDRPNTGELFF.

In regard to this clonotype: A read error may be the cause here, since a much bigger clone is one base away. The J gene is TRBJ2-6, the V gene TRBV7-2; no reliable D call. Trimming shortened V by 8 bases and J by 0 bases, and 14 bases separated the two germline ends. Germline V gene lookup returns CDR1 SGHTA and CDR2 FQGNSA. The CDR3 runs 16 residues. The CDR3 region is CASGLRTSSGANVLTF. The CDR3 DNA reads TGTGCCAGCGGCCTACGGACGAGCTCTGGGGCCAACGTCCTGACTTTC.

This clonotype was counted a few times. The rearrangement uses TRBV20-1 and TRBJ2-4, with no clear D. There are 15 residues in the CDR3. V gave up 3 bases and J gave up 0 bases, with 12 bases separating them. The germline V gene encodes CDR1 DFQATT and CDR2 SNEGSKA (reference sequence). For the CDR3, the DNA is TGCAGTGCTAGTGGGCAGAACCAAGCCAAAAACATTCAGTACTTC. It yields the protein CSASGQNQAKNIQYF.

This clonotype was counted between two and nine times. This sequence joins TRBV2 and TRBJ1-5; 8 bases fit TRBD1. V shed 2 bases and J 1 base; nucleotides not matched to a gene: 4. Germline V gene data show CDR1 as SNHLY and CDR2 as FYNNEI. The CDR3 runs to 16 residues. The CDR3 region has the DNA TGTGCCAGCAGTGAACTCACAGGGGGAAGCAATCAGCCCCAGCATTTT. Translating gives CASSELTGGSNQPQHF.

CDR3 protein: CATSDSLREWEPQHF. The CDR3 DNA sequence: TGTGCCACCAGTGATTCCCTCAGGGAGTGGGAGCCCCAGCATTTT. V is TRBV24-1 and J is TRBJ1-5, with TRBD1 as a possible D gene (5 bases). The V gene's germline CDR1 is KGHDR and CDR2 SFDVKD. Trimming stripped 2 bases from V and 8 bases from J, with 15 bases between. The CDR3 extends over 15 amino acids.

The genes are TRBV29-1 and TRBJ2-7; 9 bases are shared with TRBD2. V shed 6 bases, J shed 3 bases, and the junction held 6 bases outside the gene matches. CDR1 is SQVTM and CDR2 is ANQGSEA in the germline V gene. The length of the CDR3 is 13 residues. The CDR3 region is CSVRGGRDYEQYF. In DNA, the CDR3 is TGCAGCGTGCGGGGGGGGCGGGACTACGAGCAGTACTTC.

This clonotype was counted only a few times. V usage is TRBV10-3 and J usage is TRBJ1-2, with D possibly matching TRBD1 (5 bases). The germline V gene has CDR1 ENHRY and CDR2 SYGVKD. V shed 8 bases and J shed 6 bases, with 13 bases lying between them. There are 12 residues in the CDR3. Here the CDR3 DNA reads TGTGCCATCCTATCAGGGACCCATGGCTACACCTTC. Its translation: CAILSGTHGYTF.

The J gene is TRBJ2-3, the V gene TRBV5-6; TRBD2 agrees at 10 bases. CDR1 and CDR2 (germline): SGHDT, YYEEEE. The CDR3 contains 16 residues. The J segment lost 2 bases and the V segment lost 2 bases, leaving 5 bases of the junction unmatched. CDR3 loop: CASSFGLAGVTDTQYF. DNA of the CDR3: TGTGCCAGCAGCTTTGGTCTAGCGGGAGTCACAGATACGCAGTATTTT.

This clonotype was observed many times. V usage is TRBV6-1 and J usage is TRBJ2-1; possibly TRBD1 for D (5 bases). V was trimmed by 8 bases and J by 12 bases, leaving 20 bases between them. This CDR3 contains 13 residues. Germline V gene sequence: CDR1 MNHNS, CDR2 SASEGT. DNA of the CDR3: TGTGCCAGCCAATCAGCGACAGCGATCGGGCAGTTCTTC. Amino acid sequence: CASQSATAIGQFF.

The V call is TRBV29-1, the J call TRBJ1-1, with 7 bases fitting TRBD1. This CDR3 is 12 amino acids long. The germline V gene encodes CDR1 SQVTM and CDR2 ANQGSEA. J was trimmed by 1 base and V by 7 bases; bases with no gene match: 3. The CDR3, as DNA: TGCAGCGCTGGGACAGCGAACACTGAAGCTTTCTTT. Amino acid sequence: CSAGTANTEAFF.

The sample holds one count of this clonotype. The rearrangement joins TRBV6-2 or TRBV6-3 to TRBJ2-1, with D possibly being TRBD1 (6 bases). The CDR3 length is 18 residues. From germline, CDR1 is MNHEY and CDR2 SVGEGT. The germline V and J ends were trimmed by 5 bases and 8 bases, with 28 bases remaining between them. The CDR3 DNA reads TGTGCCAGCAGTGTCGTTGATTTTGGACAGAGAAAAGCGGATGAGCAGTTCTTC. Residues: CASSVVDFGQRKADEQFF.

This clonotype has just a few counts. This sequence joins TRBV12-3 or TRBV12-4 and TRBJ1-4; 7 bases are shared with TRBD1. CDR3 size: 15 residues. J lost 5 bases, V lost 6 bases, and 9 bases had no gene match. The CDR3 protein is CASSSDRAPNEKLFF. The CDR3 nucleotides read TGTGCCAGCAGCTCCGACAGGGCTCCGAATGAAAAACTGTTTTTT.

The J gene is TRBJ1-2, the V gene TRBV28; D remains unclear. The CDR3 covers 11 residues. Trimming took 5 bases from V and 8 from J, leaving 9 bases between them. CDR1 MDHEN and CDR2 SYDVKM come from the germline V gene. CDR3: CASSPRGGYTF. For the CDR3, the DNA is TGTGCCAGCAGTCCCCGCGGAGGCTACACCTTC.

This clonotype was counted only a few times. The chain employs TRBV14 and TRBJ1-1, with a tentative D call TRBD1 (5 bases). The CDR3 runs to 13 residues. Trimming took off 7 bases at V and 1 base at J, with 10 bases between the two ends. Germline V gene lookup returns CDR1 SGHDN and CDR2 FVKESK. As DNA, the CDR3 is TGTGCCAGCACCTGGGGGAAGAACACTGAAGCTTTCTTT. As protein: CASTWGKNTEAFF.

This clonotype has only a few counts. This chain links TRBV12-3 or TRBV12-4 with TRBJ1-5; D gene unclear. V was shortened by 9 bases and J by 3 bases, with 12 bases between the two germline ends. The CDR3 is 13 amino acids. For the CDR3, the DNA is TGTGCCAGTGCCTCAAGGGACAATCAGCCCCAGCATTTT. This translates into CASASRDNQPQHF.

In its sample, this clonotype was seen many times. The gene calls are TRBV7-9 and TRBJ2-5; TRBD2 aligns across 8 bases. V shed 0 bases and J 6 bases; nucleotides not matched to a gene: 6. This CDR3 has 15 residues. Per the germline V gene, CDR1 is SEHNR and CDR2 is FQNEAQ (reference sequence). CDR3 in DNA: TGTGCCAGCAGCTTAGCAGCGGGGGCGAGTAAGACCCAGTACTTC. Translation gives CASSLAAGASKTQYF.

The table lists this clonotype with a few counts. The chain employs TRBV20-1 and TRBJ2-1; 12 positions agree with TRBD2. V lost 5 bases and J lost 8; bases outside the gene matches: 10. Germline CDR1 and CDR2: DFQATT and SNEGSKA (reference sequence). This CDR3 comprises 15 residues. The CDR3 loop reads CSAGLTSGGFHEQFF. In nucleotides, the CDR3 is TGCAGTGCTGGACTGACTAGCGGGGGTTTCCATGAGCAGTTCTTC.

The chain has TRBV6-5 and TRBJ1-1; D remains ambiguous. The CDR3 is made up of 13 amino acids. Trimming pared 1 base from V and 1 base from J, leaving 4 bases between. CDR1 is MNHEY, CDR2 SVGAGI, per germline. CDR3 DNA: TGTGCCAGCAGTTACTTCCAGAACACTGAAGCTTTCTTT. Residues: CASSYFQNTEAFF.

This clonotype was counted many times. Its ends do not fully match the called genes, so a read error is possible. The chain has TRBV7-2 and TRBJ2-7; 9 nucleotides align to TRBD1. CDR1 SGHTA and CDR2 FQGNSA come from the germline V gene. The CDR3 sequence is 14 residues long. The CDR3 reads CASSLVGGTGFNNF. CDR3 coding DNA: TGTGCCAGCAGCTTAGTTGGGGGGACAGGGTTCAACAACTTC.